The rows below give T cell receptor beta chains drawn from one sample of a study of cytomegalovirus exposure and HLA in healthy donors. Clones were read by immunoSEQ multiplex PCR, and TCRdb kept only the in-frame ones, dropping some. This table has 150,000 to 200,000 clones, 65% to 85% appearing once. Sequencing used PBMCs. These receptors were obtained from a man aged 18 to 30 in good health and CMV-seronegative. The CDR3 runs from the conserved cysteine through the conserved F or W.

j_call,v_call,cdr3_aa
TRBJ2-1,TRBV10-3,CAISESQLKGGEQFF
TRBJ2-7,TRBV6-5,CASRKPTGAYEQYF
TRBJ2-3,TRBV2,CASRGHGRSTDTQYF
TRBJ2-1,TRBV18,CASSPAGLAEREQFF
TRBJ2-5,TRBV5-1,CASSPSWTGGGETQYF
TRBJ1-5,TRBV5-6,CASSFRQGNNQPQHF
TRBJ1-3,TRBV5-1,CASSLDRDSGNTIYF
TRBJ1-3,TRBV21-1,CASSKGLRDGNGNTIYF
TRBJ2-5,TRBV13,CASSRGLARKETQYF
TRBJ2-7,TRBV7-2,CASSLGEGLAGGPGEQYF
TRBJ2-1,TRBV11-2,CASSYSTSGTNEQFF
TRBJ2-3,TRBV28,CASSHPLLAGASTDTQYF
TRBJ1-4,TRBV30,CAWSEGGNAEKLFF
TRBJ1-2,TRBV2,CASQGDYGYTF
TRBJ1-3,TRBV11-2,CASSLLAASSGNTIYF
TRBJ2-5,TRBV5-1,CASSLVAGAETQYF
TRBJ2-5,TRBV7-2,CASSLYGLAEQETQYF
TRBJ2-7,TRBV29-1,CSVGGGLGNYEQYF
TRBJ2-3,TRBV29-1,CSVEWPSVDTQYF
TRBJ2-1,TRBV13,CASSWLVGTGNGYNEQFF
TRBJ2-7,TRBV9,CASSSGQGAGEQYF
TRBJ2-3,TRBV6-4,CASSPLASTDTQYF
TRBJ2-2,TRBV7-9,CASSGMGQEVTGELFF
TRBJ1-1,TRBV6-5,CASRSTGSREAFF
TRBJ2-2,TRBV2,CASSFAQSLGELFF
TRBJ2-6,TRBV18,CASSPGSGIGANVLTF
TRBJ2-1,TRBV7-8,CASSSTSGRLNEQFF
TRBJ2-7,TRBV11-1,CASSLAPRDRGTSGQYF
TRBJ2-6,TRBV11-2,CASSLGGRAGANVLTF
TRBJ1-5,TRBV5-1,CASSPGGHNQPQHF
TRBJ1-2,TRBV2,CASSENRGAGYTF
TRBJ2-2,TRBV6-1,CASRSTGAGELFF
TRBJ2-1,TRBV5-8,CASSLAHFEQFF
TRBJ2-2,TRBV5-1,CASSLRTGRNTGELFF